The 22 T cell receptor beta chains below were found in one sample sequenced in a study of regulatory T cells in long-lasting Graves disease. Sequencing libraries for TCR beta were prepared with iRepertoire HTBI primers and Arm-PCR of CDR3 regions. TCRdb fed the multiplex PCR reads into MiXCR, producing one record per CDR3 protein. The data contain roughly 320,000 distinct CDR3 sequences, about a sixth of them seen just once; the ten biggest clones take up roughly 30%. Time point denoted: newly diagnosed GD, antithyroid drugs for less than 3 months. TCR sequences were obtained from RNA taken from PBMCs. The same data also went into a second study, on T cells in Graves' hyperthyroidism and ophthalmopathy.

The sample here was peripheral blood mononuclear cells (PBMCs), taken at new diagnosis, from a patient treated with antithyroid drugs. All receptors come from a man in his forties with Graves disease.

Of note for this clonotype: Only one base separates this from a far larger clonotype, so it likely reflects a read error. The chain is built from TRBV4-2 and TRBJ2-3; 12 bases match TRBD2. The CDR3 totals 17 residues. Per germline, CDR1 LGHNA and CDR2 YNFKEQ. V dropped 6 bases and J dropped 6; count of bases not matched to a gene: 13. CDR3 bases: TGTGCCAGCAGATCGATGGCTAGCGGGGGGGCCGGTGATACGCAGTATTTT. Translating it yields CASRSMASGGAGDTQYF.

In its sample, this clonotype was seen many times. This chain connects TRBV30 to TRBJ2-7, with a weak D call TRBD1 (6 bases). Per the germline V gene, CDR1 is GTSNPN and CDR2 is SVGIG (reference sequence). The length of the CDR3 is 14 residues. V was cut by 1 base and J by 9 bases, with 19 bases left in between. The CDR3 sequence is CAWSAAPPQGPQYF. Written as DNA, the CDR3 is TGTGCCTGGAGTGCGGCCCCCCCACAGGGACCGCAGTACTTC.

This clonotype was detected ten times or more. The rearrangement uses TRBV28 and TRBJ1-3, with D possibly matching TRBD1 (6 bases). The ends were cut back, 3 bases at V and 3 bases at J, with 12 bases in the middle. Germline-derived CDR1 and CDR2 are MDHEN and SYDVKM. The length of the CDR3 is 15 residues. CDR3 loop: CASSFGGADGNTIYF. CDR3 bases: TGTGCCAGCAGTTTCGGGGGGGCAGATGGAAACACCATATATTTT.

The chain combines TRBV24-1 with TRBJ2-2, with D perhaps assigned TRBD1 or TRBD2 (5 bases each). CDR3 length equals 17 residues. Germline lookup yields CDR1 KGHDR and CDR2 SFDVKD. The V gene lost 3 bases and the J gene lost 0 bases, with 13 bases spanning the gap. The CDR3 loop is CATSDPRDAANTGELFF. In nucleotides, the CDR3 is TGTGCCACCAGTGATCCCAGGGACGCCGCGAACACCGGGGAGCTGTTTTTT.

This clonotype was recorded at least ten times. The chain has TRBV6-1 and TRBJ2-3; tentatively, D is TRBD2 (5 bases). This CDR3 is 17 amino acids long. V lost 2 bases and J lost 0, with 15 bases in between. From germline, CDR1 is MNHNS and CDR2 SASEGT. CDR3: CASSEPSGFSSTDTQYF. The CDR3 DNA sequence: TGTGCCAGCAGTGAACCGAGCGGTTTTTCTAGCACAGATACGCAGTATTTT.

The rearrangement links TRBV7-2 to TRBJ1-4; 7 bases align to TRBD1. V dropped 5 bases and J dropped 7; count of bases not matched to a gene: 4. CDR3 length: 13 residues. CDR1 is SGHTA and CDR2 is FQGNSA in the germline V gene. CDR3 coding DNA: TGTGCCAGCAGCCCTGGACAGGTTGAAAAACTGTTTTTT. Translating it yields CASSPGQVEKLFF.

The V call is TRBV7-9, the J call TRBJ1-1; D not resolved. This CDR3 comprises 14 residues. V shed 0 bases and J shed 4 bases, with 9 bases lying between them. Germline CDR1 SEHNR, CDR2 FQNEAQ (reference sequence). CDR3 nucleotide sequence: TGTGCCAGCAGCTTAGCGCTGGGTATCACTGAAGCTTTCTTT. It yields the protein CASSLALGITEAFF.

In this sample, this clonotype turned up many times. The chain has TRBV28 and TRBJ2-7; the match to TRBD1 covers 7 bases. This CDR3 has 14 amino acids. Germline CDR1 is MDHEN and CDR2 is SYDVKM. Trimming cost V 5 bases and J 4 bases; bases outside gene matches: 8. DNA of the CDR3: TGTGCCAGCAGTACTGGGACAGCAAGATACGAGCAGTACTTC. It specifies CASSTGTARYEQYF.

This clonotype came up many times. V gene TRBV5-5 combines with J gene TRBJ1-1; D remains ambiguous. This CDR3 has 14 amino acids. Trimming cost V 3 bases and J 2 bases, with 11 bases left between them. The germline CDR1 and CDR2 sequences are SGHKS and YYEKEE (reference sequence). The CDR3 spells CASSSAEPNTEAFF. As DNA, the CDR3 is TGTGCCAGCAGCTCTGCGGAACCCAACACTGAAGCTTTCTTT.

This clonotype was observed at least ten times. The chain joins TRBV6-2 or TRBV6-3 to TRBJ1-5, with TRBD1 matching 8 bases. Per germline, CDR1 MNHEY and CDR2 SVGEGT. Trimming at V came to 4 bases and at J to 2 bases, leaving 7 bases not matched to a gene. The CDR3 runs 16 residues. The CDR3 nucleotides are TGTGCCAGCAGTTCGTATCAACAGGGGGGCAATCAGCCCCAGCATTTT. Amino acid sequence: CASSSYQQGGNQPQHF.

This clonotype occurred many times. This rearrangement joins TRBV14 to TRBJ2-1; D is perhaps TRBD2 (5 bases). The CDR3 runs to 16 residues. V lost 4 bases and J 0 bases, leaving 13 bases between the germline ends. Per germline, CDR1 SGHDN and CDR2 FVKESK. CDR3 in DNA: TGTGCCAGCAGCCTTGAGGGCCTGAGCTCCTACAATGAGCAGTTCTTC. Translated: CASSLEGLSSYNEQFF.

In its sample, this clonotype was seen many times. The chain employs TRBV2 and TRBJ2-3; D assignment may be TRBD1 or TRBD2 (5 bases each). V shed 6 bases and J shed 0 bases, with 10 bases lying between them. Germline loops: CDR1 SNHLY, CDR2 FYNNEI. The CDR3 contains 14 residues. For the CDR3, the DNA is TGTGCCAGCAGGAGGGGCTCTAGCACAGATACGCAGTATTTT. Its translation is CASRRGSSTDTQYF.

V and J are TRBV2 and TRBJ1-1, with D possibly being TRBD1 (6 bases). Germline V CDR1 and CDR2: SNHLY, FYNNEI. The CDR3 has 12 residues. Trimming took 4 bases from V and 4 from J, leaving 7 bases between them. The CDR3: CASSGQVTEAFF. CDR3 DNA sequence: TGTGCCAGCAGTGGACAGGTCACTGAAGCTTTCTTT.

This clonotype was seen ten or more times. This chain connects TRBV7-9 to TRBJ2-3, with D hard to call. Trimming removed 4 bases from V and 5 bases from J, with 19 bases in between. In germline, CDR1 is SEHNR, CDR2 FQNEAQ (reference sequence). The CDR3 loop spans 16 amino acids. CDR3 sequence (DNA): TGTGCCAGCAGCTCCCAAGCTATTGGTGGGGAAGATACGCAGTATTTT. It encodes CASSSQAIGGEDTQYF.

The table lists this clonotype with many counts. The rearrangement uses TRBV18 and TRBJ2-3, with a weak D call TRBD1 (6 bases). Germline CDR1 is KGHSH and CDR2 is LQKENI. The CDR3 contains 15 residues. The V end was cut by 0 bases, the J end by 1 base, with 8 bases between. DNA of the CDR3: TGTGCCAGCTCACCACCGTACAGGGGCACAGATACGCAGTATTTT. As protein: CASSPPYRGTDTQYF.

The rearrangement links TRBV20-1 to TRBJ2-2; 11 nucleotides align to TRBD2. CDR1 and CDR2 (germline): DFQATT, SNEGSKA (reference sequence). This CDR3 has 16 residues. After removal of 6 bases from V and 3 bases from J, the junction contained 9 bases not matched to a gene. The CDR3 sequence: CSARRLAGGYTGELFF. CDR3 sequence (DNA): TGCAGTGCCCGGCGGTTAGCGGGGGGGTACACCGGGGAGCTGTTTTTT.

A note on this clonotype: This may come from a read error, since a much larger clone is one base off. In DNA, the CDR3 is TGTGCCAGCAACGGACAGGTGAACACTGAAGCTTTCTTT. This sequence encodes CASNGQVNTEAFF. The chain joins TRBV7-2 to TRBJ1-1, with TRBD1 matching over 7 bases. CDR3 length equals 13 residues. Germline lookup yields CDR1 SGHTA and CDR2 FQGNSA. The V and J ends lost 7 bases and 0 bases, in that order; junction bases with no gene match: 2.

This clonotype was observed many times. This chain joins TRBV20-1 and TRBJ1-4, with 7 bases that match TRBD1. V was pared by 6 bases and J by 7 bases, with 11 bases of the junction left unmatched. The germline CDR1 and CDR2 sequences are DFQATT and SNEGSKA (reference sequence). CDR3 length: 14 residues. Here the CDR3 reads CSAKGPYRGEKLFF. CDR3 DNA: TGCAGTGCCAAGGGACCTTACAGGGGTGAAAAACTGTTTTTT.

This clonotype was recorded many times. This chain joins TRBV12-3 or TRBV12-4 and TRBJ2-7, with 8 nucleotides matching TRBD1. This CDR3 spans 15 amino acids. The J segment lost 0 bases and the V segment lost 2 bases, leaving 3 bases of the junction unmatched. The CDR3 DNA follows: TGTGCCAGCAGTTTAAGGACAGGGAGCTCCTACGAGCAGTACTTC. This codes for CASSLRTGSSYEQYF.

The V and J genes are TRBV5-1 and TRBJ2-7, with D perhaps TRBD2 (7 bases). The J call could be wrong; TRBJ2-1 is a better fit for the DNA end. The germline V gene encodes CDR1 SGHRS and CDR2 YFSETQ. The CDR3 length is 17 residues. CDR3 protein: CASSQDLRGASYNEQFF. The DNA for the CDR3 is TGCGCCAGCAGCCAAGATTTACGGGGGGCTTCCTACAATGAGCAGTTCTTC.

This clonotype was detected ten times or more. This chain joins TRBV7-3 and TRBJ2-3, with 15 nucleotides matching TRBD2. Trimming removed 5 bases from V and 4 bases from J; junction bases left unmatched: 10. CDR1 SGHTA and CDR2 FQGTGA come from the germline V gene. This CDR3 has 18 residues. CDR3 nucleotides: TGTGCCAGCAGCCTAGCCCCGGGACTAGCGGGGGGCGCAGATACGCAGTATTTT. Translated: CASSLAPGLAGGADTQYF.

This clonotype was picked up many times. The J gene is TRBJ2-7, the V gene TRBV20-1; possible D gene TRBD2, 6 bases. Germline assignment: CDR1 DFQATT and CDR2 SNEGSKA (reference sequence). V was pared by 3 bases and J by 5 bases, with 17 bases between. The CDR3 runs 14 residues. The CDR3 DNA follows: TGCAGTGCTAGGTTGGCCCCTTGGGAGGACGAGCAGTACTTC. Translating gives CSARLAPWEDEQYF.